The 4 T cell receptor beta chains given below trace back to one sample, sequenced in a study of cytomegalovirus exposure and HLA in healthy donors. PCR involved 60 Vbeta and 13 Jbeta primers. Assay used: immunoSEQ multiplex PCR; TCRdb lists only in-frame clones, some missing. The table shows 110,000 or so clones, with approximately 78% occurring only once. Sequences were obtained from PBMCs. These TCRs come from a man aged 40-49 years in good health and CMV-seronegative.

The chain combines TRBV7-2 with TRBJ2-1; D may be TRBD2 (5 bases). The germline gives CDR1 SGHTA, CDR2 FQGNSA. The CDR3 is 12 residues long. Trimming left V 1 base short and J 10 bases short, with 8 bases between. DNA for the CDR3: TGTGCCAGCAGCTTAGTGGCTAGCGAGCAGTTCTTC. This sequence encodes CASSLVASEQFF.

The chain employs TRBV2 and TRBJ2-1, with D unclear. The germline V gene encodes CDR1 SNHLY and CDR2 FYNNEI. CDR3 length: 13 amino acids. The V end was cut by 8 bases, the J end by 8 bases, with 16 bases between. CDR3 amino acids: CASHPPFLDEQFF. CDR3 bases: TGTGCCAGCCATCCGCCCTTTTTAGATGAGCAGTTCTTC. Full variable domain (missing parts from reference TRBV2 and TRBJ2-1): EPEVTQTPSHQVTQMGQEVILRCVPISNHLYFYWYRQILGQKVEFLVSFYNNEISEKSEIFDDQFSVERPDGSNFTLKIRSTKLEDSAMYFCASHPPFLDEQFFGPGTRLTVL.

J is TRBJ2-5 and V is TRBV7-2, with TRBD1 as a possible D gene (6 bases). CDR3 length equals 16 residues. Germline V CDR1 and CDR2: SGHTA, FQGNSA. Trimming took off 4 bases at V and 5 bases at J, with 20 bases between the two ends. CDR3 region: CASSSHGPQGLETQYF. The CDR3 bases are TGTGCCAGCAGCTCTCATGGCCCCCAGGGGCTGGAGACCCAGTACTTC.

This clone showed up just once. The chain is built from TRBV19 and TRBJ2-5; D may be TRBD2 (6 bases). V was cut by 1 base and J by 7 bases, with 10 bases left in between. The CDR3 covers 13 residues. In germline, CDR1 is LNHDA, CDR2 SQIVND (reference sequence). The CDR3 is CASSIGPGGTQYF. Written as DNA, the CDR3 is TGTGCCAGTAGTATAGGGCCCGGGGGGACCCAGTACTTC.